This T cell receptor beta chain came from a study of T-cell memory formation after mild COVID-19. Looked up from germline, CDR1 is DFQATT and CDR2 is SNEGSKA (reference sequence). With 4 bases clipped from V and 3 bases from J, the junction kept 9 bases outside the gene matches. CDR3 length: 17 amino acids. Regarding the study as a whole: Shrinking CD4+ clones resided mostly in CM and EM, and CD8+ ones in EMRA. Clones from the second wave (peaking day 37) had unconfirmed SARS-CoV-2 specificity. Researchers found some responding clones in pre-infection memory, a sign that cross-reactive memory joined.

Using constant-segment primers, 5'RACE produced TCR alpha and TCR beta cDNA libraries carrying sample barcodes and UMIs. TCRdb reanalysed the 5' RACE reads using MiXCR and keeps one entry per CDR3 protein. In the table there are 75,000 to 95,000 distinct CDR3 sequences, 10% to 15% of which are singletons. In regard to this clonotype: Its target is unknown.

This chain joins TRBV20-1 and TRBJ2-5; 15 bases are a match to TRBD2. The sample was PBMCs or a T cell subset sorted from them (not recorded which). The receptor was derived from an adult woman who had mild COVID-19 (a few samples of this study predate the infection). Cell type and time point are not known. CDR3 nucleotide sequence: TGCAGTGCTACCGTAGGACTAGCGGGAGGGCAGGAAGAGACCCAGTACTTC. Amino acid sequence: CSATVGLAGGQEETQYF.